Below are 9 T cell receptor beta chains sequenced from a single sample in a study of blood T cell dynamics during melanoma immunotherapy. Method: immunoSEQ multiplex PCR; TCRdb's copy keeps in-frame clones and lacks some. The sample gives about 5,800 clones, around nine tenths of which show up once; 3.3% is in the top ten. Documented time point: pre-treatment baseline. Sequencing used blood, obtained from a patient treated with checkpoint blockade. The source of these receptors is a human donor with melanoma.

The chain recombines TRBV19 with TRBJ2-7; no clear D. This CDR3 is built from 17 residues. Trimming left V 3 bases short and J 3 bases short, with 21 bases between. Germline values: CDR1 LNHDA, CDR2 SQIVND (reference sequence). CDR3 sequence reads: CASSIWPPADTSYEQYF. As DNA, the CDR3 is TGTGCCAGTAGTATTTGGCCCCCGGCAGACACAAGCTACGAGCAGTACTTC.

The chain carries TRBV6-6 and TRBJ1-2; 8 positions match TRBD1. The junction had 8 bases not matched to a gene; V was cut back by 11 bases and J by 0 bases. Germline CDR1 and CDR2: MNHNY and SVGAGI (reference sequence). The CDR3 loop spans 14 amino acids. The CDR3 loop is CALRDRRSNYGYTF. Written as DNA, the CDR3 is TGTGCCTTACGGGACAGGCGATCTAACTATGGCTACACCTTC.

The chain carries TRBV19 and TRBJ2-1, with TRBD2 matching 7 bases. With 8 bases clipped from V and 7 bases from J, the junction kept 8 bases outside the gene matches. The CDR3 loop spans 13 amino acids. The germline gives CDR1 LNHDA, CDR2 SQIVND (reference sequence). The CDR3, as DNA: TGTGCCAGTGGGCGGGAGATGCGGAATGAGCAGTTCTTC. Translating it yields CASGREMRNEQFF.

This clone occurred once. The chain combines TRBV19 with TRBJ1-1; D might be TRBD1 (6 bases). The CDR3 length is 15 residues. The V end was cut by 4 bases, the J end by 0 bases, with 12 bases between. The germline CDR1 and CDR2 sequences are LNHDA and SQIVND (reference sequence). The DNA for the CDR3 is TGTGCCAGTAGTAAGGCGGACAGCATGAACACTGAAGCTTTCTTT. Translation gives CASSKADSMNTEAFF.

The rearrangement links TRBV19 to TRBJ1-5; D remains ambiguous. Germline CDR1 reads LNHDA; CDR2 reads SQIVND (reference sequence). The CDR3 contains 13 residues. Deletions cut 3 bases from V and 7 bases from J, with 10 bases between. The CDR3 here is CASSMGQWQPQHF. CDR3 bases: TGTGCCAGTAGTATGGGCCAATGGCAGCCCCAGCATTTT.

This chain links TRBV4-3 with TRBJ1-6, with D possibly matching TRBD1 (6 bases). The V end was cut by 0 bases, the J end by 11 bases, with 17 bases between. The CDR3 extends over 16 amino acids. CDR1 is LGHNA and CDR2 is YSLEER in the germline V gene. DNA of the CDR3: TGCGCCAGCAGCCAAGATCCGGGGGGCGCAACCACACCCCTCCACTTT. Protein sequence: CASSQDPGGATTPLHF.

CDR3 nucleotide sequence: TGCGCCAGCACGACAGGCGGTGGAAACACCATATATTTT. It is translated as CASTTGGGNTIYF. The genes are TRBV5-1 and TRBJ1-3, with D possibly TRBD1 on 6 matching bases. V shed 6 bases and J shed 3 bases, with 10 bases lying between them. In germline, CDR1 is SGHRS, CDR2 YFSETQ. The CDR3 extends over 13 amino acids.

This clone was seen once. This chain connects TRBV9 to TRBJ1-3; perhaps TRBD1 as D (5 bases). The CDR3 loop spans 17 amino acids. Germline V gives CDR1 SGDLS, CDR2 YYNGEE. V shed 0 bases and J shed 0 bases, with 13 bases lying between them. The CDR3 sequence: CASSVGGRSNSGNTIYF. The CDR3 DNA is TGTGCCAGCAGCGTAGGGGGACGGAGCAACTCTGGAAACACCATATATTTT.

This chain uses TRBV10-2 with TRBJ1-3; 7 bases are a match to TRBD1. The ends lost 4 bases at V and 2 bases at J; junction bases unmatched: 14. This CDR3 has 18 amino acids. Germline V gives CDR1 WSHSY, CDR2 SAAADI. CDR3 DNA: TGCGCCAGCAGTGCCGCACCGGGACAGAGAATTGCTGGAAACACCATATATTTT. It encodes CASSAAPGQRIAGNTIYF.